A single sample gave rise to the 2 T cell receptor beta chains below, sequenced in a study of vaccination and CD4 T cells after COVID-19. Indicated treatment: approximately nine-day PBMC culture with coronavirus spike peptide pools or control peptides (ViraFEST assay). These receptors have no identified antigens. Researchers used the Oncomine TCR Beta short-read assay to sequence DNA from cultured CD4+ T cells. TCRdb reprocessed the PCR reads with MiXCR, giving one entry per CDR3 protein. This table holds tens of thousands of distinct CDR3 sequences, 45% to 65% found once. The material sequenced was CD4+ T cells from blood, cultured in vitro. The receptor set was obtained from a human donor who had recovered from COVID-19.

This chain connects TRBV7-3 to TRBJ2-2; 8 bases are shared with TRBD1. CDR3 length equals 16 residues. V gave up 0 bases and J gave up 5 bases; unmatched junction bases: 5. In germline, CDR1 is SGHTA, CDR2 FQGTGA. The CDR3 DNA follows: TGTGCCAGCAGCTTAACTGGGACAGGCCGTACCGGGGAGCTGTTTTTT. Translating gives CASSLTGTGRTGELFF.

The chain joins TRBV6-2 or TRBV6-3 to TRBJ2-7; 13 bases agree with TRBD2. Germline CDR1 reads MNHEY; CDR2 reads SVGEGT. The CDR3 has 14 amino acids. The V segment lost 6 bases and the J segment 3 bases; nucleotides outside the gene matches: 2. CDR3 amino acids: CASSRTSGSYEQYF. Here the CDR3 DNA reads TGTGCCAGCAGCCGGACTAGCGGGAGCTACGAGCAGTACTTC.